The clone carrying this T cell receptor (beta chain) came up a few times. In the authors' workflow: Estimation of nucleated cell counts relied on the amplification of reference gene primers. The method was immunoSEQ multiplex PCR; TCRdb's version includes in-frame clones alone and lacks a portion of them. D and trimming come from the DNA, and the V and J calls and clone size come from that table. The data show some 120,000 clones, with around 83% seen just once and 18% held by the top ten. The data derive from a study of blood T cell repertoires in COVID-19. Study-level information: COVID-19 samples, acute and convalescent, were from the United States, Italy and Spain.

Germline V gene sequence: CDR1 MRHNA, CDR2 SNTAGT. The CDR3 loop spans 16 amino acids. V dropped 0 bases and J dropped 1; count of bases not matched to a gene: 0. Sequenced input: PBMCs or T cells enriched from blood (not recorded which). The origin of this receptor is a man younger than 45 who had recovered from COVID-19. The chain couples TRBV6-4 to TRBJ2-3; 11 nucleotides match TRBD2. The CDR3 DNA is TGTGCCAGCAGTGACTCGACTAGCGGGGGCACAGATACGCAGTATTTT. Residues: CASSDSTSGGTDTQYF.